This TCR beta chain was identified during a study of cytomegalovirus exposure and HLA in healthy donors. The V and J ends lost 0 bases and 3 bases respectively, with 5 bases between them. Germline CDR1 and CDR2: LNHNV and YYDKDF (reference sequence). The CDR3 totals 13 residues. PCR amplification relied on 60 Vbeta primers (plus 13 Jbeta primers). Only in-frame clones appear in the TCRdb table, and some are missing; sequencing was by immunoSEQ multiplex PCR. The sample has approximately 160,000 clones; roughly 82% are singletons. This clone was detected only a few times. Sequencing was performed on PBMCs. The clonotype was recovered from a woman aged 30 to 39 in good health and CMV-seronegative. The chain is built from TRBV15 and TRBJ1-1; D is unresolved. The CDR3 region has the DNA TGTGCCACCAGCAGAGATACGGACACTGAAGCTTTCTTT. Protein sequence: CATSRDTDTEAFF.